This TCR beta chain was observed in a study of shared clonotypes between healthy human individuals (dated by TCRdb to 2020 to 2021). Background on the whole study: Three men and a couple of women, aged 18 to 49 years, made up the cohort. For each donor, three plates each were used for CD4 naive and CD4 memory, two plates were used for CD8 naive, and one plate was used for CD8 memory. The study deeply sequenced blood TCR repertoires of five healthy adults to estimate repertoire size and the extent of clonotype sharing between individuals. Different laboratories and diverse techniques were used to prepare libraries and sequence TCR repertoires, to increase sequencing depth and limit assay-specific biases. Per donor, leukapheresis produced somewhere between about 0.8 and 9 billion PBMCs. Broad study findings and their caveats: Even with the large sequencing depth, rarefaction of the sorted-subset datasets indicated that sequencing was incomplete. Higher generation probabilities were observed for clonotypes shared by all four sorted-subset donors than for non-shared clonotypes. Based on pairwise subsampling, the degree of clonotype sharing among donors was expected to be affected by sequencing depth. Larger estimated clonotype richness was generally found for naive subsets than for memory subsets. Because the study included only a small number of donors, the genetic and exposure-history diversity represented was limited. Sampling was restricted to blood, and TCR repertoires in tissues likely differ from the TCR repertoires found in blood. Across four donors, roughly 5.4% of naive CD4, approximately 4% of naive CD8, 2% to 2.5% of memory CD4, and roughly 0.4% of memory CD8 clonotypes were shared.

Healthy HIV-negative adults with no recently reported acute infections or vaccinations were included as donors. Every donor was a Caucasian adult residing in Nashville, Tennessee, USA. CD4+ T cells were enriched by magnetic negative selection; naive cells were then positively selected on CD45RA, and the negative fraction formed the memory subset. After blood collection by leukapheresis, PBMCs were isolated using Ficoll-Histopaque density gradient centrifugation and then cryopreserved in the vapor phase of liquid nitrogen. Analytical flow cytometry was used to check the purity and quantity of every magnetically sorted T cell population. From each sorted fraction, genomic DNA was isolated and quantified by UV absorbance on a Nanodrop 2000c. CDR1 and CDR2, per the germline V gene, are SGHRS and YFSETQ. For this chain, trimming is 7 bases at the V end and 8 bases at the J end, and the number of junction bases without a gene match is 11. The CDR3 starts with the cysteine, ends with the phenylalanine, and has 14 residues. Just CDR3 DNA is preserved here, 42 bases in frame from base 1.

The sample holds a few counts of this clone. Its binding antigen is unknown. There are no base qualities to consult, and no much larger clone falls within one base. Using the deep immunoSEQ assay, TCR CDR3 regions were amplified from genomic DNA by multiplex PCR. Extracted genomic DNA from each cell subset was distributed evenly across all wells of several immunoSEQ 96-well plates, and each plate was treated as a replicate. For sorted subsets, around 0.2 ug of genomic DNA, equivalent to 25,000 to 35,000 T cell genomes, went into each replicate PCR. The purified libraries were quantified using a Qubit 3.0 fluorometer, sized with a Bioanalyzer 2100, and then quantified again using the KAPA Library Quantification kit. Each immunoSEQ 96-well plate was sequenced on its own single-read 150-cycle Illumina NextSeq 550 flow cell. Per the authors' processing: The immunoSEQ output contained only junctional sequences without quality scores, so filtering could not match that applied to full-length reads. Sequences were annotated with PyIR, a Python wrapper for IgBLAST v1.9, and V/J genes and CDR3 were assigned using IMGT germline references. Reads were filtered out if the reads had weak V/J assignments (E-value above 1e-6), no CDR3, stop codons, out-of-frame junctions, or ambiguous translated residues. V3J clonotypes were defined as sequences sharing an identical inferred V gene, J gene, and CDR3 amino acid sequence. Percentage overlap between repertoires was computed as shared unique clonotypes divided by the size of the smaller repertoire. RTK rarefaction, the Chao1 estimator, and Recon v2.1 estimates of unobserved clonotypes were used to assess repertoire richness. Generation probabilities for all TCRbeta clonotypes obtained by the gDNA method from a handful of donors were computed using OLGA. Sourced from immuneACCESS, this table was stored by TCRdb with only in-frame sequences that have V and J called. A share of the clones is absent; for the studies checked, an unresolved V gene accounts for under half, and the remainder has no known explanation. V, J and clone size were drawn from that table, and D and trimming were deduced from the DNA. The sample contains 600,000 to 750,000 clones, 55% to 80% of them found a single time. In total, the top ten clones hold over 1.5% of the sample.

The specimen was memory CD4+ T cells sorted from blood. The cell subset or site label here, explained by the study, means: CD45RA-negative fraction. This sequence uses TRBV5-1 and TRBJ1-2; 10 of the junction bases match TRBD1. The clonotype comes from a young woman in good health. The sequenced DNA is TGCGCCAGCCACGACAGGGGGCGCGCGGCCGGCTACACCTTC. The encoded protein is CASHDRGRAAGYTF.